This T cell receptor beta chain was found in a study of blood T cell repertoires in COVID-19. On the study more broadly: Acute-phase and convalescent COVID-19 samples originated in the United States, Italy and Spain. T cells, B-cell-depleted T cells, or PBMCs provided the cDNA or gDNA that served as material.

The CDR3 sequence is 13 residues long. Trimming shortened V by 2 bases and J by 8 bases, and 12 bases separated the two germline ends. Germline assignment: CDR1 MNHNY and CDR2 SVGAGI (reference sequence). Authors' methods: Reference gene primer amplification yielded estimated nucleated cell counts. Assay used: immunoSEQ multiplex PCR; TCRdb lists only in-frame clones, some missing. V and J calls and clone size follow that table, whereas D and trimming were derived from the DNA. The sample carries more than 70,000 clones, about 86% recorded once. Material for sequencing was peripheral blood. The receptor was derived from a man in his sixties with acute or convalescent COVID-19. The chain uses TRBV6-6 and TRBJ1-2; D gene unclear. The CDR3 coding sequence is TGTGCCAGCAGTTACGAGGGCATAGGAGGCTACACCTTC. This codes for CASSYEGIGGYTF.